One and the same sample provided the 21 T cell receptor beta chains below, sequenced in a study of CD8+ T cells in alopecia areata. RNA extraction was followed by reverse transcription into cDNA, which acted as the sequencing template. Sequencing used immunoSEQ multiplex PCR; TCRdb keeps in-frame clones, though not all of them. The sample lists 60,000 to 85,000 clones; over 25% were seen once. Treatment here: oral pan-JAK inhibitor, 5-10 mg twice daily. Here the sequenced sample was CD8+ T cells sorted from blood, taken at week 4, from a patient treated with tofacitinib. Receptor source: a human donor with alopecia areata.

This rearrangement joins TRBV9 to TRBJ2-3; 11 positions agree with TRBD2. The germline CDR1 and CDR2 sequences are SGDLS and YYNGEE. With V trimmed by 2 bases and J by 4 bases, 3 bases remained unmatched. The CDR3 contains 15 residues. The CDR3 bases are TGTGCCAGCAGCGTTAGCGGGAGGGACCCAGATACGCAGTATTTT. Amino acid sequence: CASSVSGRDPDTQYF.

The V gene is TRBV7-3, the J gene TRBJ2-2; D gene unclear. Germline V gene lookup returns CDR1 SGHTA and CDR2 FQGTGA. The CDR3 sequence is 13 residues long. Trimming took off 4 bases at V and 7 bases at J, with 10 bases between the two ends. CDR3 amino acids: CASSSNLGGELFF. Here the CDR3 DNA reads TGTGCCAGCAGCTCTAACCTGGGCGGGGAGCTGTTTTTT.

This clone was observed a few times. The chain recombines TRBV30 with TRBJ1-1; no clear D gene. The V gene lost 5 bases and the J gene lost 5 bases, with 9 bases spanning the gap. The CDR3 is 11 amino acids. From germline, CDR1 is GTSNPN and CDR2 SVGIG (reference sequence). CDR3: CAWSYPTEAFF. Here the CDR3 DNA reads TGTGCCTGGTCATATCCGACTGAAGCTTTCTTT.

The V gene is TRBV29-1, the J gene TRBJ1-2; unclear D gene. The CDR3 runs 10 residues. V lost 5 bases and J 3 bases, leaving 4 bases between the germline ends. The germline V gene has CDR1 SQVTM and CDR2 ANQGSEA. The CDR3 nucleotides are TGCAGCGTTCTTGACTATGGCTACACCTTC. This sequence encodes CSVLDYGYTF.

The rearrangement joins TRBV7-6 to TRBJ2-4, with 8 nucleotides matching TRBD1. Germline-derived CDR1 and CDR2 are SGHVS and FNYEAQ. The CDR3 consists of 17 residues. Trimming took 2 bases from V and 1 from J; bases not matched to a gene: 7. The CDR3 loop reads CASSLSPGQEAKNIQYF. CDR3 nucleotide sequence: TGTGCCAGCAGCTTATCACCGGGACAGGAGGCCAAAAACATTCAGTACTTC. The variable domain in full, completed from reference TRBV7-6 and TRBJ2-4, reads GAGVSQSPRYKVTKRGQDVALRCDPISGHVSLYWYRQALGQGPEFLTYFNYEAQQDKSGLPNDRFSAERPEGSISTLTIQRTEQRDSAMYRCASSLSPGQEAKNIQYFGAGTRLSVL.

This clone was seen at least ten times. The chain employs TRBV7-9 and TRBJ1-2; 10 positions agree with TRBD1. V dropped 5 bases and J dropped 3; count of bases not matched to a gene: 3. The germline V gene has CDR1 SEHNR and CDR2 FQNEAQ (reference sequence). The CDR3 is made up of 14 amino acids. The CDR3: CASSQGTGDYGYTF. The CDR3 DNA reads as TGTGCCAGCAGCCAAGGGACAGGGGACTATGGCTACACCTTC.

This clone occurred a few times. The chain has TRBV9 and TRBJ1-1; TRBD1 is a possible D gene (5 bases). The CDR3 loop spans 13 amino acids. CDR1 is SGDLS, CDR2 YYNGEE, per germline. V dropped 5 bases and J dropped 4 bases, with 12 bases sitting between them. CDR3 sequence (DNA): TGTGCCAGCAGTTTGGGGGAGCGCACTGAAGCTTTCTTT. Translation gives CASSLGERTEAFF.

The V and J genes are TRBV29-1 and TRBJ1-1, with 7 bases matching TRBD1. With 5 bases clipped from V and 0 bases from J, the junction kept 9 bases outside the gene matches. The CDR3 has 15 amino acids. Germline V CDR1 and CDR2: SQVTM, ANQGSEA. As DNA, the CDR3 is TGCAGCGTTTGTGAGGGGGCAGGACTGAACACTGAAGCTTTCTTT. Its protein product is CSVCEGAGLNTEAFF.

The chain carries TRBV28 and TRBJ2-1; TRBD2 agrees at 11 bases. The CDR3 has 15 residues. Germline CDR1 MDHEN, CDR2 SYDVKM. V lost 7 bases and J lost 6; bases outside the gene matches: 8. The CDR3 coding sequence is TGTGCCAGCACCGAGACTAGCGGGATCCCCAATGAGCAGTTCTTC. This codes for CASTETSGIPNEQFF.

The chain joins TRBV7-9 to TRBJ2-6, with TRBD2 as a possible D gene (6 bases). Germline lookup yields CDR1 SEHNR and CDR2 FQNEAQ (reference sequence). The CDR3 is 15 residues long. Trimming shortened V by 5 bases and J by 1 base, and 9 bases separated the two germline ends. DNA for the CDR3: TGTGCCAGCAGCCCGCGGGATTCTGGGGCCAACGTCCTGACTTTC. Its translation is CASSPRDSGANVLTF.

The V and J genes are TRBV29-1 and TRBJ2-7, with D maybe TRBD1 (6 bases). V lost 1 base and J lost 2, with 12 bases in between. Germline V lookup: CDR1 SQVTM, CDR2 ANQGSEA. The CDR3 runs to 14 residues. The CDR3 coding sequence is TGCAGCGTTGAAGGGGTGGACAGTACCTACGAGCAGTACTTC. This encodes CSVEGVDSTYEQYF.

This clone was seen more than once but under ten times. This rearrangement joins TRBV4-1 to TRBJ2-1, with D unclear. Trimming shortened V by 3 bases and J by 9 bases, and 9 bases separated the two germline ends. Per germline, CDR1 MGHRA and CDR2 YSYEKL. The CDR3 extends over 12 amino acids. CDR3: CASSHITGEQFF. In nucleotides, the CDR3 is TGCGCCAGCAGCCATATAACTGGTGAGCAGTTCTTC.

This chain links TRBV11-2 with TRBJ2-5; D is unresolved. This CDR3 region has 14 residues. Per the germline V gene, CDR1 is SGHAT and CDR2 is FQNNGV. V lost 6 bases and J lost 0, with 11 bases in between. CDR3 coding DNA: TGTGCCAGCAGGCTTACCAAGAACCAAGAGACCCAGTACTTC. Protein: CASRLTKNQETQYF.

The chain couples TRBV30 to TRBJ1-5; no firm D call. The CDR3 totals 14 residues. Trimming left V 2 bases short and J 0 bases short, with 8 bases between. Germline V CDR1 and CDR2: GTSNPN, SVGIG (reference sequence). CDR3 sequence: CAWSYDYSNQPQHF. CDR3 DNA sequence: TGTGCCTGGAGTTACGACTATAGCAATCAGCCCCAGCATTTT.

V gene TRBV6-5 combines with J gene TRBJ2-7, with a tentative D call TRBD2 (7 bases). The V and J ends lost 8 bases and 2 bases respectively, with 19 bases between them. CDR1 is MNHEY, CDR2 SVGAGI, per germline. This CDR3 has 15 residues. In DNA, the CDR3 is TGTGCCAGCCGTAGCGGGCCAGGGGCAACCTACGAGCAGTACTTC. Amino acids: CASRSGPGATYEQYF.

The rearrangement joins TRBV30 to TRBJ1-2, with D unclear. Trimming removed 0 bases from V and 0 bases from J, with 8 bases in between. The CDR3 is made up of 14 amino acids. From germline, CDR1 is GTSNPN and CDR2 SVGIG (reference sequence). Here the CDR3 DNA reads TGTGCCTGGAGTGTCCAGAATCCTAACTATGGCTACACCTTC. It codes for CAWSVQNPNYGYTF.

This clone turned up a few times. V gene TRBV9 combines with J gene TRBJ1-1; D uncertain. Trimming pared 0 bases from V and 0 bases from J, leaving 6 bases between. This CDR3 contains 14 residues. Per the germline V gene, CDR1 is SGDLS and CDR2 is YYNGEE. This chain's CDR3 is CASSVGAMNTEAFF. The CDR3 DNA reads TGTGCCAGCAGCGTAGGTGCCATGAACACTGAAGCTTTCTTT.

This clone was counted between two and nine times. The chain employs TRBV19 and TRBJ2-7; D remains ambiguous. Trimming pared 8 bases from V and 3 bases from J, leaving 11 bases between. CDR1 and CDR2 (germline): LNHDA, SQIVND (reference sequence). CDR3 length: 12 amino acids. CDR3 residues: CASGYGNYEQYF. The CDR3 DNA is TGTGCCAGTGGTTACGGAAACTACGAGCAGTACTTC.

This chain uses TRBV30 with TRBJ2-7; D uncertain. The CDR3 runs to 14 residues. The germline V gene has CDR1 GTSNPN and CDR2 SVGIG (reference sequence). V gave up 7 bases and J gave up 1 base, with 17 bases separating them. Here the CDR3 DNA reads TGTGCCTATTATTCGGCTCACACATCCTACGAGCAGTACTTC. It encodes CAYYSAHTSYEQYF. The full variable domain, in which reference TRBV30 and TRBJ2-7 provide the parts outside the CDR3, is SQTIHQWPATLVQPVGSPLSLECTVEGTSNPNLYWYRQAAGRGLQLLFYSVGIGQISSEVPQNLSASRPQDRQFILSSKKLLLSDSGFYLCAYYSAHTSYEQYFGPGTRLTVT.

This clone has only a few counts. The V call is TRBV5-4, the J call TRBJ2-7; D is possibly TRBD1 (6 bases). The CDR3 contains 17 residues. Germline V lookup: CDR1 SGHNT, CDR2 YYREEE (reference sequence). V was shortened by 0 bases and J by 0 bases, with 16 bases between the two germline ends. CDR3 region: CASSLGFVRGGSYEQYF. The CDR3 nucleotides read TGTGCCAGCAGCTTGGGGTTCGTTAGAGGGGGCTCCTACGAGCAGTACTTC. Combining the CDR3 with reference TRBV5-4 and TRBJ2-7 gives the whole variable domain ETGVTQSPTHLIKTRGQQVTLRCSSQSGHNTVSWYQQALGQGPQFIFQYYREEENGRGNFPPRFSGLQFPNYSSELNVNALELDDSALYLCASSLGFVRGGSYEQYFGPGTRLTVT.

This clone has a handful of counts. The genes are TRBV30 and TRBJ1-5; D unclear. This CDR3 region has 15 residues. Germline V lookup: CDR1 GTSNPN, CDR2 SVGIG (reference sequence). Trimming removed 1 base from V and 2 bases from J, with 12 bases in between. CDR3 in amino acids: CAWSDMGSGNQPQHF. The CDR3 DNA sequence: TGTGCCTGGAGTGACATGGGGAGCGGCAATCAGCCCCAGCATTTT.